The source of this T cell receptor beta chain is a study of blood T cell repertoires in COVID-19. Across the whole study: Sources were T cells, B-cell-depleted T cells, or PBMCs; the material itself was cDNA or gDNA.

The CDR3 consists of 12 residues. The germline gives CDR1 SEHNR, CDR2 FQNEAQ (reference sequence). Notes on this clone: A read error may account for a junction end that differs from germline.

Measured with immunoSEQ multiplex PCR; TCRdb has only the in-frame clones, and not every one. The sample includes about 310,000 clones, about 90% seen only once; the top ten take around 1%. This receptor was identified in a middle-aged woman with COVID-19, enrolled during active disease. The chain combines TRBV7-9 with TRBJ2-7; no clear D gene. Material for sequencing was peripheral blood. This CDR3 is CASSLGEQKCFF. CDR3 bases: TGTGCCAGCAGCTTAGGCGAGCAAAAGTGCTTTTTC. Complete variable domain (other parts from reference TRBV7-9 and TRBJ2-7): DTGVSQNPRHKITKRGQNVTFRCDPISEHNRLYWYRQTLGQGPEFLTYFQNEAQLEKSRLLSDRFSAERPKGSFSTLEIQRTEQGDSAMYLCASSLGEQKCFFGPGTRLTVT.